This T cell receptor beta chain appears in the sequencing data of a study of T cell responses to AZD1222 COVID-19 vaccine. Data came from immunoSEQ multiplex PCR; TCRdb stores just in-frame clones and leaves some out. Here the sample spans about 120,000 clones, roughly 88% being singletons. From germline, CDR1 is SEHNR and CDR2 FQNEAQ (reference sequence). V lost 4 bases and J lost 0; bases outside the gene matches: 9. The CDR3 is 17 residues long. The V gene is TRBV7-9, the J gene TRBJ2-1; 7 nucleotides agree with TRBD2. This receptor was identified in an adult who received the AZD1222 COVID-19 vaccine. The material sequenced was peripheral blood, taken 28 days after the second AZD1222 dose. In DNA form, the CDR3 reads TGTGCCAGCAGCTCGCCCCGGGGCGGGAGCTCCTACAATGAGCAGTTCTTC. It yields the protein CASSSPRGGSSYNEQFF.